This T cell receptor (beta chain) emerged from a study of neurological immune-mediated disorders. Study-wide points: TCR-beta repertoires seemed private in all groups, with no expanded CDR3 amino acid sequences shared. The greatest TCR clonal expansion occurred in HTLV-1-associated myelopathy and the least in multiple sclerosis, which fell below healthy controls.

This clonotype was counted at least ten times. Antigen specificity is unknown. This CDR3 has 15 amino acids. From germline, CDR1 is ENHRY and CDR2 SYGVKD. With 0 bases removed from V and 7 bases from J, the gap between germline ends came to 16 bases. The cDNA came from 5'RACE, which used 10-nucleotide random UMIs. MiXCR was run by TCRdb on the 5' RACE reads, yielding one entry per CDR3 protein. The sample consists of 25,000 to 35,000 distinct CDR3 sequences, 15% of them appearing once. Unsorted libraries were derived from 2 million PBMCs stored at -80 C. This clonotype was sampled from a man between 70 and 80 years old in good health. The rearrangement joins TRBV10-3 to TRBJ2-7; no reliable D call. Sequenced material: PBMCs. Written as DNA, the CDR3 is TGTGCCATCAGTGAGTCCCCCGAACCCACGCGGGAGCAGTACTTC. Residues: CAISESPEPTREQYF.